The clone carrying this TCR beta chain was seen a handful of times. Its antigen is as yet unknown. The CDR3 has 17 amino acids. The V and J ends lost 1 base and 5 bases respectively, with 20 bases between them. Germline loops: CDR1 SGHDT, CDR2 YYEEEE. TCRdb passed the 5' RACE reads through MiXCR, listing each CDR3 protein once. The table shows about 180,000 distinct CDR3 sequences, with under 20% occurring only once. The source of the sample is a study of T-cell memory formation after mild COVID-19. Study details: For the most part, TCR clusters were specific to one donor. General study points: Largely, contracting CD4+ clones fell within CM and EM, and contracting CD8+ clones within EMRA. Balance between CD4 and CD8 was seen in clones contracting day 15 to 85, and a CD4+ lean was seen in later expanders. Second-wave clones with a day 37 peak had unconfirmed SARS-CoV-2 specificity.

The sequenced sample was PBMCs or a T cell subset sorted from them (not recorded which). The clonotype was recovered from an adult woman who had mild COVID-19 (a few samples of this study predate the infection). Cell type and time point are not known. The V gene is TRBV5-6, the J gene TRBJ2-3; weak D call: TRBD1 (7 bases). CDR3 loop: CASSLPTGRTGEDTQYF. In nucleotides, the CDR3 is TGTGCCAGCAGCTTGCCGACAGGGAGGACTGGGGAAGATACGCAGTATTTT.